Following are 16 T cell receptor beta chains from one sample sequenced in a study of blood T cell repertoires in COVID-19. Here immunoSEQ multiplex PCR was the method, and the copy in TCRdb shows in-frame clones only, minus some. The sample lists approximately 400,000 clones, roughly nine tenths occurring once. Material for sequencing was PBMCs or T cells enriched from blood (not recorded which). The receptors stem from a woman aged 35 to 49 who had been exposed to COVID-19.

CDR3 sequence reads: CAWDISRTSGGIGELFF. The CDR3, as DNA: TGTGCCTGGGACATTAGCCGGACTAGCGGGGGGATCGGGGAGCTGTTTTTT. The V and J genes are TRBV30 and TRBJ2-2, with 14 bases lining up with TRBD2. Losses at the gene ends were 5 bases for V and 7 bases for J; bases not matched to a gene: 12. Germline V CDR1 and CDR2: GTSNPN, SVGIG (reference sequence). This CDR3 has 17 amino acids.

The chain employs TRBV14 and TRBJ1-1; maybe TRBD1 (6 bases). The V end was cut by 2 bases, the J end by 0 bases, with 19 bases between. The CDR3 is 18 residues long. Germline CDR1 and CDR2: SGHDN and FVKESK. CDR3 coding DNA: TGTGCCAGCAGCCAACGCCAGGGGAAAGTGGTCATGAACACTGAAGCTTTCTTT. Translating gives CASSQRQGKVVMNTEAFF.

The chain is built from TRBV10-1 and TRBJ2-2; 9 bases line up with TRBD1. The CDR3 spans 19 residues. The V and J ends lost 2 bases and 5 bases, in that order; junction bases with no gene match: 15. Germline assignment: CDR1 WNHNN and CDR2 SYGVQD (reference sequence). CDR3 loop: CASSEGHRGLKSGTGELFF. In DNA form, the CDR3 reads TGCGCCAGCAGTGAGGGGCACAGGGGGCTGAAATCGGGTACCGGGGAGCTGTTTTTT.

The chain uses TRBV10-2 and TRBJ1-1, with 9 bases identical to TRBD1. CDR1 and CDR2 from the germline V gene are WSHSY and SAAADI. The CDR3 extends over 15 amino acids. V trimming: 6 bases; J trimming: 4 bases; junction bases outside the gene matches: 9. As DNA, the CDR3 is TGCGCCAGCAGGGGAAACAGGGGGCCGAGCACTGAAGCTTTCTTT. It encodes CASRGNRGPSTEAFF.

V and J are TRBV18 and TRBJ1-1; unclear D gene. Trimming took off 2 bases at V and 5 bases at J, with 9 bases between the two ends. This CDR3 region has 13 residues. Germline V CDR1 and CDR2: KGHSH, LQKENI. CDR3 protein: CASSPSKNTEAFF. DNA of the CDR3: TGTGCCAGCTCACCAAGCAAAAATACTGAAGCTTTCTTT.

This clone was seen more than once but under ten times. The chain links TRBV5-1 to TRBJ1-1; 10 bases fit TRBD1. From germline, CDR1 is SGHRS and CDR2 YFSETQ. V lost 5 bases and J lost 4; bases outside the gene matches: 5. The CDR3 contains 14 residues. The CDR3 protein is CASREGTGVTEAFF. The CDR3 DNA follows: TGCGCCAGCAGGGAAGGGACAGGGGTCACTGAAGCTTTCTTT.

V is TRBV29-1 and J is TRBJ1-3; maybe TRBD1 (5 bases). V was cut by 5 bases and J by 2 bases, with 13 bases left in between. CDR1 and CDR2 (germline): SQVTM, ANQGSEA. The CDR3 has 14 amino acids. CDR3 protein: CSVYQGSTGNTIYF. The CDR3 bases are TGCAGCGTTTATCAGGGATCGACTGGAAACACCATATATTTT.

The chain is built from TRBV10-3 and TRBJ2-1; 14 bases fit TRBD2. Germline lookup yields CDR1 ENHRY and CDR2 SYGVKD. Trimming cost V 7 bases and J 6 bases; bases outside gene matches: 2. The CDR3 contains 14 residues. The CDR3 coding sequence is TGTGCCATCAACGGACTAGCGGGGGGCAATGAGCAGTTCTTC. This encodes CAINGLAGGNEQFF.

This chain links TRBV19 with TRBJ1-5; 9 nucleotides line up with TRBD1. Trimming took 5 bases from V and 2 from J; bases not matched to a gene: 10. Germline-derived CDR1 and CDR2 are LNHDA and SQIVND (reference sequence). This CDR3 has 17 residues. The CDR3 coding sequence is TGTGCCAGTAGTTTCCCCGGGACAGGGTCCGGCAATCAGCCCCAGCATTTT. Translation: CASSFPGTGSGNQPQHF.

J is TRBJ1-4 and V is TRBV19; no definite D call. CDR1 LNHDA and CDR2 SQIVND come from the germline V gene (reference sequence). CDR3 length: 12 residues. V gave up 9 bases and J gave up 6 bases, with 11 bases separating them. This CDR3 is CASRGGHEKLFF. The CDR3 coding sequence is TGTGCCAGCCGAGGTGGTCATGAAAAACTGTTTTTT.

The CDR3 region is CASSTGGTSGAADTQYF. The CDR3 DNA reads as TGCGCCAGCAGTACGGGAGGGACTAGCGGGGCCGCAGATACGCAGTATTTT. The V and J genes are TRBV5-1 and TRBJ2-3; 13 bases agree with TRBD2. This CDR3 spans 17 amino acids. The V gene end was trimmed by 5 bases and the J gene end by 4 bases; junction bases not matched to a gene: 10. Germline-derived CDR1 and CDR2 are SGHRS and YFSETQ.

This clone has just a few counts. This rearrangement joins TRBV10-1 to TRBJ2-7; TRBD2 is a possible D gene (6 bases). Germline lookup yields CDR1 WNHNN and CDR2 SYGVQD (reference sequence). Trimming removed 3 bases from V and 7 bases from J, with 7 bases in between. The length of the CDR3 is 11 residues. CDR3 sequence: CASSDGREQYF. The CDR3 DNA sequence: TGCGCCAGCAGTGATGGGAGGGAGCAGTACTTC.

CDR3 coding DNA: TGCGCCAGCACCATACAGTCTGGAGAGACCCAGTACTTC. As protein: CASTIQSGETQYF. This chain connects TRBV5-1 to TRBJ2-5; D remains unclear. Germline values: CDR1 SGHRS, CDR2 YFSETQ. The CDR3 has 13 residues. Trimming shortened V by 6 bases and J by 4 bases, and 13 bases separated the two germline ends.

The genes are TRBV7-9 and TRBJ1-6, with D possibly TRBD1 on 5 matching bases. Trimming pared 1 base from V and 6 bases from J, leaving 10 bases between. CDR1 is SEHNR, CDR2 FQNEAQ, per germline (reference sequence). This CDR3 region has 15 residues. As DNA, the CDR3 is TGTGCCAGCAGCTTAGAGTCAGGGATTAATTCACCCCTCCACTTT. Its translation is CASSLESGINSPLHF.

This clone was seen just once. The chain is built from TRBV7-3 and TRBJ2-1; tentatively, D is TRBD1 (5 bases). Trimming shortened V by 1 base and J by 6 bases, and 10 bases separated the two germline ends. This CDR3 spans 14 amino acids. The germline V gene has CDR1 SGHTA and CDR2 FQGTGA. CDR3 in amino acids: CASSLSRQSNEQFF. The CDR3 DNA reads as TGTGCCAGCAGCTTAAGTCGACAGAGCAATGAGCAGTTCTTC.

The chain joins TRBV2 to TRBJ2-7; 8 bases map to TRBD2. Looked up from germline, CDR1 is SNHLY and CDR2 is FYNNEI. Unmatched junction bases numbered 7, after V lost 7 bases and J lost 2 bases. The CDR3 extends over 14 amino acids. The DNA for the CDR3 is TGTGCCAGCAAAAGACCGGGACTAGCCTACGAGCAGTACTTC. Protein product: CASKRPGLAYEQYF.